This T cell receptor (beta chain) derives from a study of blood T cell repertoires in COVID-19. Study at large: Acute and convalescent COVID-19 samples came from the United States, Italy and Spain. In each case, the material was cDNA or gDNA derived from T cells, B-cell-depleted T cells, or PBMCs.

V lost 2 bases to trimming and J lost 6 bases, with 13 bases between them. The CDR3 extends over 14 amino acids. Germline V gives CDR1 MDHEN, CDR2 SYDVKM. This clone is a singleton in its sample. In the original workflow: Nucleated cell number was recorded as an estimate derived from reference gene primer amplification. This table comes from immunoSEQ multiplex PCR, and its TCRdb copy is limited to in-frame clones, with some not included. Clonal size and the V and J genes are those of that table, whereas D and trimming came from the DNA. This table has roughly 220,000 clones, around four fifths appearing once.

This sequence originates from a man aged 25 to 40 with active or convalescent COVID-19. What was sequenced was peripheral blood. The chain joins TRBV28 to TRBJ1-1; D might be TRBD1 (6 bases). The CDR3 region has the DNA TGTGCCAGCAGTTTAGCGACAGGTTATCCTGAAGCTTTCTTT. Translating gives CASSLATGYPEAFF.